This T cell receptor (beta chain) was captured by sequencing in a study of CXCR3-negative and CXCR3-positive naive CD8 T cells (dated by TCRdb to between 2018 and 2021). A note on the overall study: Some 150 million TRB reads were obtained in total, roughly 1.5 +/- 0.3 million reads per library. For the TRBV-TRBJ cluster analysis, the naive subsets came from roughly 5 donors, while the memory cells came from 3 donors. Diversity and physicochemical repertoire analyses were performed on about eleven donors pooled from two independent experiments. On the study overall, not on this receptor specifically: Freshly isolated PBMCs were used for most assays because CXCR3 expression partially decreased after cryopreservation. TRB CDR3s from CXCR3-positive naive cells showed higher hydrophobicity (lower Kidera factor 4), lower energy, and higher strength and volume indices than CXCR3-negative naive cells. Because surface CD5, which is linked to self-reactivity in mice, was comparable between the naive subsets, TCR interaction strength was also inferred from TRB CDR3 physicochemical properties. TRBV-TRBJ usage was similar between naive CXCR3-negative and CXCR3-positive cells from the same donor, while memory cells showed distinct patterns. Comparably high repertoire diversity was found in both naive subsets, whereas much lower repertoire diversity was found in memory CD8+ T cells.

Each CD8+ T cell subset was flow-sorted in triplicate, with fewer than 350,000 cells per subset placed directly into RLT lysis buffer. To exclude memory contaminants, naive CD8+ T cells were stringently defined as CD45RO-CCR7+CD27+CD95-. Using standard density gradient centrifugation, peripheral blood mononuclear cells were isolated from buffy coats. Naive CXCR3-negative and CXCR3-positive CD8+ T cells were flow-sorted using a FACSAria III. Total RNA was extracted from sorted cells using an RNeasy Mini Kit. Sequenced on a NextSeq 550. The Human TCR Profiling Kit (MiLaboratory) was used to prepare UMI-labeled 5' RACE TRB cDNA libraries. The full amount of extracted RNA was used for cDNA synthesis, and the full amount of resulting cDNA was used for PCR amplification. Libraries were prepared in parallel with an identical number of PCR cycles. The study's processing was this. MIGEC and MiXCR extracted about 53,000 +/- 10,000 unique UMI-labeled TRB cDNA molecules per library, requiring at least two reads per UMI. On average, each library contained approximately 40,000 +/- 10,000 functional in-frame TRB CDR3 nucleotide clonotypes without stop codons. After downsampling to 5000 UMI-labeled TRB molecules per sample, diversity metrics, including normalized Shannon-Wiener and Chao1, were computed in VDJtools. Clonotype-size-weighted physicochemical properties of the central five CDR3 residues (interaction energy, strength, volume and Kidera factor 4) were computed in VDJtools. Through TCRdb reprocessing, the reads give one entry per CDR3 protein sequence; DNA is omitted. The V and J calls, along with clone size, are taken from TCRdb and not from the paper's own processing. This sample's records show approximately 98,000 distinct CDR3 sequences. Less than 1.1% of the sample belongs to the ten largest clones.

Via the germline V gene, CDR1 is MGHDK and CDR2 SYGVNS. From its cysteine to its phenylalanine, the CDR3 spans 14 amino acids. No DNA accompanies this entry. A note on this clonotype: Its antigen specificity is not known.

Source material: naive CXCR3+ CD8+ T cells from blood. The intended sense of this specimen's cell subset or site label: CD45RO-CCR7+CD27+CD95- naive CD8+ T cells expressing CXCR3 (TNR3+). The receptor was isolated from a human donor in good health. Some clones in this sample may be carry-over from other donors' samples. Rearrangement joined TRBV25-1 to TRBJ2-1; TCRdb calls TRBD1, which cannot be checked without DNA. The CDR3 here reads CASSEYDREGEQFF.